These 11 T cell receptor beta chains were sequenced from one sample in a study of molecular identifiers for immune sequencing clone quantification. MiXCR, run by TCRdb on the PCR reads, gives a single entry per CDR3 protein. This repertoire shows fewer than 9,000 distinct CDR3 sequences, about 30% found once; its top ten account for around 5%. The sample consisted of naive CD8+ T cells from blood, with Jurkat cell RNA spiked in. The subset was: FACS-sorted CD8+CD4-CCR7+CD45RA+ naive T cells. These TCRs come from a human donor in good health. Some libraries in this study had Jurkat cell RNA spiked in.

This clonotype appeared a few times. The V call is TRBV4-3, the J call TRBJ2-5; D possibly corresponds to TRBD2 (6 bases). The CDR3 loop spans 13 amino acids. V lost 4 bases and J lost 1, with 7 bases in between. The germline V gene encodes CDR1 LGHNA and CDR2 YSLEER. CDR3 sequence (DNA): TGCGCCAGCAGCCTTAGCGGCCAAGAGACCCAGTACTTC. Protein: CASSLSGQETQYF.

The CDR3 region is CASEGQGVTDEQFF. The CDR3 DNA reads TGTGCCAGCGAGGGACAGGGGGTCACCGATGAGCAGTTCTTC. The chain employs TRBV25-1 and TRBJ2-1, with TRBD1 matching 11 bases. V was clipped by 8 bases and J by 8 bases; unmatched bases: 8. In germline, CDR1 is MGHDK, CDR2 SYGVNS. The CDR3 sequence is 14 residues long.

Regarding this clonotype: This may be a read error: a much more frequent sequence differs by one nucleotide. CDR3 nucleotide sequence: TGTGCCAGCAGCACGGACAGGAGGAGGTACGAGCAGTGCTTC. Translating gives CASSTDRRRYEQCF. The V call is TRBV7-9, the J call TRBJ2-7, with 7 bases lining up with TRBD1. The germline V gene encodes CDR1 SEHNR and CDR2 FQNEAQ (reference sequence). This CDR3 region has 14 residues.

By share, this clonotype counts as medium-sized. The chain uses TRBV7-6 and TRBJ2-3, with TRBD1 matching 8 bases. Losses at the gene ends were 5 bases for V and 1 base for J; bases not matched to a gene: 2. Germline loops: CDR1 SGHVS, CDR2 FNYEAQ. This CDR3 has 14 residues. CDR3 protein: CASSQGAGTDTQYF. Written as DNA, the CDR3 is TGTGCCAGCAGCCAGGGGGCGGGCACAGATACGCAGTATTTT.

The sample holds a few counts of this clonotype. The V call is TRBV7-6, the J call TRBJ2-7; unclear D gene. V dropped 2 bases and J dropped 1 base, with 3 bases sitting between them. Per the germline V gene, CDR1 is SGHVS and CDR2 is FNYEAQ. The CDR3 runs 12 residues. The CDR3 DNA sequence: TGTGCCAGCAGCTTAACATCCTACGAGCAGTACTTC. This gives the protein CASSLTSYEQYF.

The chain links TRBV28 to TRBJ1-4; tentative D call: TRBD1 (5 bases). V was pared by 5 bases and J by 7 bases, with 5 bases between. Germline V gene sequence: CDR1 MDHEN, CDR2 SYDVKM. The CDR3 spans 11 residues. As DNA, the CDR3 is TGTGCCAGCAGTGGGGGTGAAAAACTGTTTTTT. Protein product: CASSGGEKLFF.

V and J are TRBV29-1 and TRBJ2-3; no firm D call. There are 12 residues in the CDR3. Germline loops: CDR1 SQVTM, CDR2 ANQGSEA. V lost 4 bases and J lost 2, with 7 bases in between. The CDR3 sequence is CSVVDPTDTQYF. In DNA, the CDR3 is TGCAGCGTTGTGGACCCCACAGATACGCAGTATTTT.

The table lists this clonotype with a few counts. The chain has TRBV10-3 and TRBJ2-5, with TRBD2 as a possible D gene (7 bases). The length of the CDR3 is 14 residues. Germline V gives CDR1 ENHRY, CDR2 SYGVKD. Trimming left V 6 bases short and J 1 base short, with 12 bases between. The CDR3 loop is CAIRQGGSQETQYF. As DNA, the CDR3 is TGTGCCATCAGACAGGGAGGGTCCCAAGAGACCCAGTACTTC.

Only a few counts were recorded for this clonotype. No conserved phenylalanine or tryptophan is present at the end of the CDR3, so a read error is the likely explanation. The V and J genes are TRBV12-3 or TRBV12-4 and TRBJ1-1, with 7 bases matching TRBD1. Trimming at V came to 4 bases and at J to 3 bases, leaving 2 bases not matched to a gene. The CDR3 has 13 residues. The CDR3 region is CASSWGQHTEAFS. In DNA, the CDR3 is TGTGCCAGCAGTTGGGGACAGCACACTGAAGCTTTCTCT.

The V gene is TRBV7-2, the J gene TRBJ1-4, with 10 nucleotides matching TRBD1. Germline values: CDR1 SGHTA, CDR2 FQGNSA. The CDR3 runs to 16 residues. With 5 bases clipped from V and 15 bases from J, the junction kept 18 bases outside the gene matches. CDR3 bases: TGTGCCAGCAGCCTGCCCGCCGGGACAGGGGACCCCATAATGTTTTTT. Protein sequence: CASSLPAGTGDPIMFF.

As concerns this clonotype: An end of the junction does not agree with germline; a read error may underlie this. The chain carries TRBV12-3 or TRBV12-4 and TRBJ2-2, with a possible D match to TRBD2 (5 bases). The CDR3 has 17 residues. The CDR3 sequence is CASSLARTGPNTGQLYF. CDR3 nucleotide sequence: TGTGCCAGCAGCTTAGCGCGGACTGGGCCAAACACCGGGCAGCTCTACTTT.